This T cell receptor beta chain was obtained from a study of T-cell memory formation after mild COVID-19. Study-wide background: TCR clusters were mostly confined to one donor each.

From the 5' RACE reads, TCRdb called clonotypes with MiXCR, one entry per CDR3 protein. The data contain tens of thousands of distinct CDR3 sequences, about 14% of them seen just once; the ten biggest clones take up around 29%. The clonotype comes from an adult woman who had mild COVID-19 (a few samples of this study predate the infection). Cell type and time point are not known. The sample taken for sequencing was PBMCs or a T cell subset sorted from them (not recorded which).

The CDR3 reads CSAPMSEDTQYF. DNA of the CDR3: TGCAGTGCCCCGATGTCGGAGGATACGCAGTATTTT. V gene TRBV20-1 combines with J gene TRBJ2-3; D not resolved. V was trimmed by 6 bases and J by 6 bases, leaving 13 bases between them. In germline, CDR1 is DFQATT, CDR2 SNEGSKA (reference sequence). This CDR3 comprises 12 residues.